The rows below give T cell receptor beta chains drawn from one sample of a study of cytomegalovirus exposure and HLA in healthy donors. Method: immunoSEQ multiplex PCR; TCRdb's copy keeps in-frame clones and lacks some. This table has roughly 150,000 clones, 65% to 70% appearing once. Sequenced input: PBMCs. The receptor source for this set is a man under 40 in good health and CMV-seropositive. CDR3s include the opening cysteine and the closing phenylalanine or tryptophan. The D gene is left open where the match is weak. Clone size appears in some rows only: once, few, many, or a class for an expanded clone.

TGTGCCTGGAGTGCACTAGCCAAAAACATTCAGTACTTC,CAWSALAKNIQYF,NA,NA,TRBJ2-4,TRBV30
TGTGCCAGCAGTGAAGACAGGATCTATGGCTACACCTTC,CASSEDRIYGYTF,few,NA,TRBJ1-2,TRBV6-1
TGTGCCAGCAGCCCAAACGTAGCGGGACCCACAGATACGCAGTATTTT,CASSPNVAGPTDTQYF,NA,TRBD2,TRBJ2-3,TRBV7-6
TGTGCCAGCTCACTACAGAACAATGAGCAGTTCTTC,CASSLQNNEQFF,NA,NA,TRBJ2-1,TRBV18
TGTGCCAGCAGCCACCGGGAGACCTACGAGCAGTACTTC,CASSHRETYEQYF,NA,NA,TRBJ2-7,TRBV14
TGTGCCAGCAGCGTAGGAGACGGCGGACTCCTGGAGCAGTACTTC,CASSVGDGGLLEQYF,few,NA,TRBJ2-7,TRBV9
TGTGCCAGCAGCTTAGGGACAGATAGCAATCAGCCCCAGCATTTT,CASSLGTDSNQPQHF,NA,NA,TRBJ1-5,TRBV7-9
TGTGCCAGCAGTTCTCCAGCGGGAGGGCCTCATGAGCAGTTCTTC,CASSSPAGGPHEQFF,NA,TRBD2,TRBJ2-1,TRBV6-5
TGTGCCAGCTCTACCGGGACTAACTCCTACGAGCAGTACTTC,CASSTGTNSYEQYF,NA,TRBD2,TRBJ2-7,TRBV9
TGCGCCAGCAGCTTGGGACTAGCGGGCTTTTATGAGCAGTTCTTC,CASSLGLAGFYEQFF,NA,TRBD2,TRBJ2-1,TRBV5-1
TGTGCCAGCAGTGAATCGGACAGGACCATCTATGGCTACACCTTC,CASSESDRTIYGYTF,NA,TRBD1,TRBJ1-2,TRBV6-1